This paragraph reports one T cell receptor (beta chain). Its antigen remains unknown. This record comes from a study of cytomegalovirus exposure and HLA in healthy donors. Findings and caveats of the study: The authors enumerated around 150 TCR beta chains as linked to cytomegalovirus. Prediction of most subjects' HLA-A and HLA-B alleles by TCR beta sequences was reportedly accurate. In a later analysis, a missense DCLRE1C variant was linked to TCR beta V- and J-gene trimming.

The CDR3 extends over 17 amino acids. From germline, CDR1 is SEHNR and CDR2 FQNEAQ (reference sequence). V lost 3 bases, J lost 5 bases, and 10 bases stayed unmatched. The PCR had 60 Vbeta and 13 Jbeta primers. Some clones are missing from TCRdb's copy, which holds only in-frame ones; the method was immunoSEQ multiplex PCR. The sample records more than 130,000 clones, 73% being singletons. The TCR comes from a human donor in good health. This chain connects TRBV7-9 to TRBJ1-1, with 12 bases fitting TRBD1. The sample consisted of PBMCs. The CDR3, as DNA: TGTGCCAGCAGCTTTAGTGTACGGGACAGGGGGCGAACTGAAGCTTTCTTT. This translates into CASSFSVRDRGRTEAFF.